This TCR beta chain was sequenced for a study of identical twins. TCRdb re-called the 5' RACE reads through MiXCR, storing one row per CDR3 protein. The sample lists about 720,000 distinct CDR3 sequences, over 8.5% occurring once. The same sample was also used in a study of yellow fever vaccine responses in identical twins.

The receptor was derived from a woman aged 18 to 35 in good health. The specimen was PBMCs.

CDR3 coding DNA: TGCGCCAGCAGCCAAGACAGGGCCGGCCCGAGCTCCTACGAGCAGTACTTC. It translates to CASSQDRAGPSSYEQYF. This chain connects TRBV4-3 to TRBJ2-7; D might be TRBD1 (5 bases). V dropped 0 bases and J dropped 0 bases, with 15 bases sitting between them. The CDR3 sequence is 17 residues long. From germline, CDR1 is LGHNA and CDR2 YSLEER.